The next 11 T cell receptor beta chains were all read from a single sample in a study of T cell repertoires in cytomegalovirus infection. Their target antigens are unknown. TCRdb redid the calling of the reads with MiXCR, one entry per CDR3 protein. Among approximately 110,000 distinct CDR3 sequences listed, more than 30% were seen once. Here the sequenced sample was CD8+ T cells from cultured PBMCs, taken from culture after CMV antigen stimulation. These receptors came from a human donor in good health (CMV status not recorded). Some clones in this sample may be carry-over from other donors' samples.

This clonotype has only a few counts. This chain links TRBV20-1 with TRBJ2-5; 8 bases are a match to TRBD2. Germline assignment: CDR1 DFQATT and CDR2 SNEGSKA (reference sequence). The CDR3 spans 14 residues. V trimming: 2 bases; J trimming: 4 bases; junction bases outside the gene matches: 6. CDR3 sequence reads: CSARNPREGETQYF. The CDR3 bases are TGCAGTGCTAGAAACCCACGGGAGGGAGAGACCCAGTACTTC.

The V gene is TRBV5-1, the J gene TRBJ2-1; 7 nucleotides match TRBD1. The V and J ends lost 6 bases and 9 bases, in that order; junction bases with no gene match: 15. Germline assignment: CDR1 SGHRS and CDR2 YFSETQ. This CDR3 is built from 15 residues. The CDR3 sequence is CASMFGQVSGTEQFF. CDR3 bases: TGCGCCAGCATGTTTGGACAGGTGAGCGGAACTGAGCAGTTCTTC.

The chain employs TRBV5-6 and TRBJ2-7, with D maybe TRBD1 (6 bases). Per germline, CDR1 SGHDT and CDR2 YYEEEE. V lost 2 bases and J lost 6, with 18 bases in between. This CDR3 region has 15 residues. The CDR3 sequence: CASSFKLGQSFEQYF. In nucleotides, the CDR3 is TGTGCCAGCAGCTTTAAACTCGGACAGAGCTTCGAGCAGTACTTC.

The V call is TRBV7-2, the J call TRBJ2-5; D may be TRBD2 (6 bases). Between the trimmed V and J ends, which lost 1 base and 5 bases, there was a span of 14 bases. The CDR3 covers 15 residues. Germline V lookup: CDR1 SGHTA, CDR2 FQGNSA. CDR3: CASSLGAGTQETQYF. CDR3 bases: TGTGCCAGCAGCTTAGGTGCGGGGACCCAGGAGACCCAGTACTTC. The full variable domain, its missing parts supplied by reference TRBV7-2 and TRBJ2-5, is GAGVSQSPSNKVTEKGKDVELRCDPISGHTALYWYRQSLGQGLEFLIYFQGNSAPDKSGLPSDRFSAERTGGSVSTLTIQRTQQEDSAVYLCASSLGAGTQETQYFGPGTRLLVL.

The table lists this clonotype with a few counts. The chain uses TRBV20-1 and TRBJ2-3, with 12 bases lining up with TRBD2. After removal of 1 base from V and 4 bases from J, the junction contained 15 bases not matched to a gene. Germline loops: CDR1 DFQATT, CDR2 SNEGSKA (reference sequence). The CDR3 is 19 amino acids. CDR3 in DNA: TGCAGTGCTAGAGGGCTAGCGGGGGGGCCGGAAGTAGTGGCAGATACGCAGTATTTT. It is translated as CSARGLAGGPEVVADTQYF.

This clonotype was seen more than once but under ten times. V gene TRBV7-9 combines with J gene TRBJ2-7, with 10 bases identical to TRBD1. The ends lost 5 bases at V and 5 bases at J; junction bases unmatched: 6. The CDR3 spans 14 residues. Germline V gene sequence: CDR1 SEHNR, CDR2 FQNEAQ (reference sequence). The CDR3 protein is CASSPRQGADEQYF. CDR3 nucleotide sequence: TGTGCCAGCAGCCCTAGACAGGGGGCCGACGAGCAGTACTTC.

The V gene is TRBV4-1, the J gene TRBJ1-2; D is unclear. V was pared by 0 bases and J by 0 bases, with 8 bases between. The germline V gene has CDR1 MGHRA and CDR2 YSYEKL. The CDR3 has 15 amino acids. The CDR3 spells CASSQEAATNYGYTF. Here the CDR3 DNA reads TGCGCCAGCAGCCAAGAGGCGGCAACTAACTATGGCTACACCTTC.

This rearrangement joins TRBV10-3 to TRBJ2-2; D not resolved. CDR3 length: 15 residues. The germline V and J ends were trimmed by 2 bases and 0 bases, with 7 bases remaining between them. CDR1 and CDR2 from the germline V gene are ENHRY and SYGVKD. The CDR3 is CAISEPQPNTGELFF. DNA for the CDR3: TGTGCCATCAGTGAGCCCCAGCCGAACACCGGGGAGCTGTTTTTT.

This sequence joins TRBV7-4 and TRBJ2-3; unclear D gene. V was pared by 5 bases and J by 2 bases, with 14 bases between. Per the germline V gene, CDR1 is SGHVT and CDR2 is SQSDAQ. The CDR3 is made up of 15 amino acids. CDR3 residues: CASSPRLADTDTQYF. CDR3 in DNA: TGTGCCAGCAGCCCTAGGTTGGCGGACACAGATACGCAGTATTTT. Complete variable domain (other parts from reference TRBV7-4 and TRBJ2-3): GAGVSQSPRYKVAKRGRDVALRCDSISGHVTLYWYRQTLGQGSEVLTYSQSDAQRDKSGRPSGRFSAERPERSVSTLKIQRTEQGDSAVYLCASSPRLADTDTQYFGPGTRLTVL.

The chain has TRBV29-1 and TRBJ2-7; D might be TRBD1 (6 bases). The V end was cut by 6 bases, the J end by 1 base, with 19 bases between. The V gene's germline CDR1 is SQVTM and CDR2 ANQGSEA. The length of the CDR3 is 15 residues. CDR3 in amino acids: CSVENRESPSYEQYF. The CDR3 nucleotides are TGCAGCGTGGAAAACAGGGAGAGTCCTTCCTACGAGCAGTACTTC.

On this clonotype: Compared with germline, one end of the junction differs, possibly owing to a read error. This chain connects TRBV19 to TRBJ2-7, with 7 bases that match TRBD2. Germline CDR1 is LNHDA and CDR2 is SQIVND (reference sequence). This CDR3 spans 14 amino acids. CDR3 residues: CASSTAIGGTSWDF. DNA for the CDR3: TGTGCCAGTAGTACCGCCATCGGGGGGACGAGTTGGGACTTC.